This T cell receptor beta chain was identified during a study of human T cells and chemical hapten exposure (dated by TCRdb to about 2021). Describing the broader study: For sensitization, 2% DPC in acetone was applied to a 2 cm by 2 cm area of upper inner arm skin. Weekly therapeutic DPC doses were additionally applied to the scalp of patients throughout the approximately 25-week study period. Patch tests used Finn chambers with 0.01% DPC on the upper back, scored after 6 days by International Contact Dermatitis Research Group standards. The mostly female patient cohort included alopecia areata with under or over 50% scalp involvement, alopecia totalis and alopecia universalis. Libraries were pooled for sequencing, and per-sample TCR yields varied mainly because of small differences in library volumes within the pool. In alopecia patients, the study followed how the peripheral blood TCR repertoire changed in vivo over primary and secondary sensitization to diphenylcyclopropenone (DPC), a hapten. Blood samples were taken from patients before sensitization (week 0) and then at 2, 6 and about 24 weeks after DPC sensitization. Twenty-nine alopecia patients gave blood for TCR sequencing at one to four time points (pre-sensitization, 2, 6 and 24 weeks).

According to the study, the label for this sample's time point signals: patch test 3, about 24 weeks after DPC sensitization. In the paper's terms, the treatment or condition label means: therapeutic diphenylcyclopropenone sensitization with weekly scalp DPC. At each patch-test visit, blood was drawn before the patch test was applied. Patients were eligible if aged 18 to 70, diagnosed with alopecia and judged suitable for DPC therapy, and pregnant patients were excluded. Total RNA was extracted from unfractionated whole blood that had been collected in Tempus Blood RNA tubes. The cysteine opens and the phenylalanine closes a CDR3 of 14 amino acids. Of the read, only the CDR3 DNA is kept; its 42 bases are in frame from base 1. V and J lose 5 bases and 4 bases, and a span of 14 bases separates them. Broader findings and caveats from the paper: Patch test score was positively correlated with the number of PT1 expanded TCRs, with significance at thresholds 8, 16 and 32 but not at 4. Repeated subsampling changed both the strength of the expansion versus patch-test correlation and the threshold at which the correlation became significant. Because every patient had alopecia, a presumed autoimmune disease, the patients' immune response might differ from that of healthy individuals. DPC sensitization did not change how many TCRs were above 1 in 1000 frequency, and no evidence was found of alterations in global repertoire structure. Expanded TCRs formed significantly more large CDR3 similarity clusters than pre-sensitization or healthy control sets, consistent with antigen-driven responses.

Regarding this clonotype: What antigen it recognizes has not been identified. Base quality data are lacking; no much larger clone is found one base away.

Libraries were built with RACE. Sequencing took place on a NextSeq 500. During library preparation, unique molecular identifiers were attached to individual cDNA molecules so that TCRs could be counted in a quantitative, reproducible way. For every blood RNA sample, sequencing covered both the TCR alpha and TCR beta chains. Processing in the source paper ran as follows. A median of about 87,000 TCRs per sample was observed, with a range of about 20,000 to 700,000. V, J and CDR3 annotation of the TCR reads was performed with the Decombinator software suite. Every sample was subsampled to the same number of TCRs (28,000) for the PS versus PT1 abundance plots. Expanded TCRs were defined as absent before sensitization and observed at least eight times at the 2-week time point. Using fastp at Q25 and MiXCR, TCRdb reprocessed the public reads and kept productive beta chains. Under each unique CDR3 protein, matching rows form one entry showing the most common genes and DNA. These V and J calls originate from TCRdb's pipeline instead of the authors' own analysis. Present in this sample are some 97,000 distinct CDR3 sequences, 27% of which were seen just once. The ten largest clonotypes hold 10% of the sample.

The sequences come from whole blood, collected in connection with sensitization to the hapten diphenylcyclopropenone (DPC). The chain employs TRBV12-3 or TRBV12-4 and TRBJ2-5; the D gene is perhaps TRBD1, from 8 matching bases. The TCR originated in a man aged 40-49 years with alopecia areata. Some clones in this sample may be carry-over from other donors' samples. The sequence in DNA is TGTGCCAGCAGTCGGACAGGGAGGGGAGAGACCCAGTACTTC. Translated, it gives CASSRTGRGETQYF.